This entry lists 15 T cell receptor beta chains sequenced from one sample in a study of identical twins. TCRdb fed the 5' RACE reads into MiXCR, producing one record per CDR3 protein. The sample has roughly 240,000 distinct CDR3 sequences; roughly 7% are singletons. This sample also appeared in a second study, on yellow fever vaccine responses in identical twins.

The sample comprised memory (CD45RO+) T cells sorted from blood. The receptors originated from a woman aged 18-29 years in good health.

This clonotype came up many times. The gene calls are TRBV5-1 and TRBJ2-4; tentatively, D is TRBD1 (5 bases). Germline CDR1 reads SGHRS; CDR2 reads YFSETQ. The V gene lost 3 bases and the J gene lost 0 bases, with 10 bases spanning the gap. The CDR3 covers 15 residues. CDR3 coding DNA: TGCGCCAGCAGCTCTTCTCAGGGAGCCAAAAACATTCAGTACTTC. It codes for CASSSSQGAKNIQYF.

CDR3 in amino acids: CASSTPRGAWTEAFF. In nucleotides, the CDR3 is TGTGCCAGCAGTACCCCCCGCGGGGCTTGGACTGAAGCTTTCTTT. The J gene is TRBJ1-1, the V gene TRBV6-1; D is perhaps TRBD1 (5 bases). CDR1 MNHNS and CDR2 SASEGT come from the germline V gene. Trimming pared 5 bases from V and 5 bases from J, leaving 18 bases between. The CDR3 sequence is 15 residues long.

This clonotype was picked up many times. The V gene is TRBV28, the J gene TRBJ2-3; D is undetermined. Germline V lookup: CDR1 MDHEN, CDR2 SYDVKM. The CDR3 contains 16 residues. Trimming left V 1 base short and J 1 base short, with 12 bases between. This CDR3 is CASSLSPWGRTDTQYF. CDR3 coding DNA: TGTGCCAGCAGTTTATCCCCCTGGGGTCGCACAGATACGCAGTATTTT.

This clonotype was found many times. V usage is TRBV4-2 and J usage is TRBJ1-1; unclear D gene. Germline loops: CDR1 LGHNA, CDR2 YNFKEQ. This CDR3 comprises 13 residues. The ends were cut back, 0 bases at V and 3 bases at J, with 5 bases in the middle. CDR3 residues: CASSQEAHTEAFF. CDR3 DNA: TGTGCCAGCAGCCAAGAGGCCCACACTGAAGCTTTCTTT.

This clonotype showed up many times. The chain links TRBV4-1 to TRBJ1-1, with D possibly TRBD1 on 5 matching bases. From germline, CDR1 is MGHRA and CDR2 YSYEKL. The V end lost 0 bases, the J end lost 4 bases, and 15 bases lay between the germline ends. This CDR3 contains 16 residues. Here the CDR3 DNA reads TGCGCCAGCAGCCAAGATGATCCGGGACTGAGCACTGAAGCTTTCTTT. Translating it yields CASSQDDPGLSTEAFF.

This clonotype appeared many times. V is TRBV15 and J is TRBJ2-5; D is unclear. The CDR3 totals 13 residues. The germline V and J ends were trimmed by 1 base and 2 bases, with 5 bases remaining between them. Per the germline V gene, CDR1 is LNHNV and CDR2 is YYDKDF (reference sequence). CDR3 amino acids: CATSRANQETQYF. In DNA form, the CDR3 reads TGTGCCACCAGCAGAGCAAATCAAGAGACCCAGTACTTC.

This clonotype was recorded many times. J is TRBJ2-3 and V is TRBV29-1, with 8 bases that match TRBD2. Germline CDR1 reads SQVTM; CDR2 reads ANQGSEA. The ends lost 6 bases at V and 6 bases at J; junction bases unmatched: 20. The length of the CDR3 is 17 residues. The CDR3 is CSVAYGGSGSVQDTQYF. CDR3 DNA: TGCAGCGTGGCCTATGGGGGAAGCGGGAGCGTGCAGGATACGCAGTATTTT.

This clonotype was seen ten or more times. The V gene is TRBV7-2, the J gene TRBJ2-1; 8 nucleotides line up with TRBD2. Trimming at V came to 3 bases and at J to 2 bases, leaving 3 bases not matched to a gene. This CDR3 is built from 15 residues. The germline V gene encodes CDR1 SGHTA and CDR2 FQGNSA. Here the CDR3 DNA reads TGTGCCAGCAGCTTCGGGAGGGTAACCTACAATGAGCAGTTCTTC. It encodes CASSFGRVTYNEQFF.

This rearrangement joins TRBV29-1 to TRBJ2-7, with D perhaps matching TRBD2 (8 bases). Per germline, CDR1 SQVTM and CDR2 ANQGSEA. This CDR3 is 16 amino acids long. The V and J ends lost 4 bases and 3 bases respectively, with 22 bases between them. Written as DNA, the CDR3 is TGCAGCGTTGCCGGGTATGGCGGGAGGACAGGCTACGAGCAGTACTTC. It specifies CSVAGYGGRTGYEQYF.

This clonotype showed up just a few times. The CDR3 reads CASGQGTDTEAFF. The CDR3, as DNA: TGCGCCAGCGGACAGGGGACGGACACTGAAGCTTTCTTT. The chain is built from TRBV10-2 and TRBJ1-1, with 9 bases matching TRBD1. The J segment lost 3 bases and the V segment lost 8 bases, leaving 4 bases of the junction unmatched. CDR1 WSHSY and CDR2 SAAADI come from the germline V gene. CDR3 length equals 13 residues.

In its sample, this clonotype was seen many times. The chain joins TRBV20-1 to TRBJ2-3; D gene unclear. V was shortened by 2 bases and J by 2 bases, with 5 bases between the two germline ends. In germline, CDR1 is DFQATT, CDR2 SNEGSKA (reference sequence). CDR3 length equals 12 residues. The CDR3 here is CSARRFTDTQYF. The CDR3, as DNA: TGCAGTGCTAGAAGGTTCACAGATACGCAGTATTTT.

V is TRBV7-9 and J is TRBJ2-3; D gene uncertain. The CDR3 runs to 15 residues. Germline V gene sequence: CDR1 SEHNR, CDR2 FQNEAQ (reference sequence). The germline V and J ends were trimmed by 2 bases and 2 bases, with 11 bases remaining between them. The CDR3 bases are TGTGCCAGCAGCTTAATCGGCAGCGACACAGATACGCAGTATTTT. Translation gives CASSLIGSDTDTQYF.

The gene calls are TRBV5-6 and TRBJ2-3, with D perhaps being TRBD1 or TRBD2 (5 bases each). The CDR3 runs 13 residues. With 5 bases removed from V and 4 bases from J, the gap between germline ends came to 11 bases. Germline V gene data show CDR1 as SGHDT and CDR2 as YYEEEE. The chain's CDR3 is CASRRDASDTQYF. In DNA form, the CDR3 reads TGTGCCAGCAGACGGGACGCCTCAGATACGCAGTATTTT.

The table lists this clonotype with a few counts. This rearrangement joins TRBV27 to TRBJ1-2; D ambiguous. CDR1 and CDR2 from the germline V gene are MNHEY and SMNVEV (reference sequence). This CDR3 is built from 18 residues. V was shortened by 7 bases and J by 4 bases, with 28 bases between the two germline ends. CDR3 sequence: CASTWRNPGPTRGYGYTF. CDR3 coding DNA: TGTGCCAGCACCTGGAGAAACCCCGGGCCAACTCGAGGCTATGGCTACACCTTC.

The V call is TRBV18, the J call TRBJ2-5; no definite D call. V was shortened by 2 bases and J by 0 bases, with 4 bases between the two germline ends. The CDR3 totals 13 residues. Germline CDR1 is KGHSH and CDR2 is LQKENI. CDR3 region: CASSPEYQETQYF. DNA of the CDR3: TGTGCCAGCTCACCAGAGTACCAAGAGACCCAGTACTTC. The whole variable domain, filled in from reference TRBV18 and TRBJ2-5, reads NAGVMQNPRHLVRRRGQEARLRCSPMKGHSHVYWYRQLPEEGLKFMVYLQKENIIDESGMPKERFSAEFPKEGPSILRIQQVVRGDSAAYFCASSPEYQETQYFGPGTRLLVL.